Many counts were recorded for the clone carrying this T cell receptor (beta chain). Its antigen is undetermined. The CDR3 has 15 amino acids. The ends lost 2 bases at V and 6 bases at J; junction bases unmatched: 10. CDR1 and CDR2 from the germline V gene are GTSNPN and SVGIG (reference sequence). These data belong to a study of blood T cells in healthy people across ages. Findings of the study overall: Diversity estimates drawn from one million T cells were deemed underestimates.

Combining a sample-barcoded 5' primer with a J-beta primer mix, a second PCR ran for roughly 7 to 12 cycles. TCRdb called the 5' RACE reads again in MiXCR, with one record for every CDR3 protein. The data show approximately 810,000 distinct CDR3 sequences, around 26% seen once. Source material: blood. V gene TRBV30 combines with J gene TRBJ2-4, with 7 bases lining up with TRBD1. The origin of this receptor is an elderly woman in good health. CDR3 sequence: CAWSSADREGNIQYF. Written as DNA, the CDR3 is TGTGCCTGGAGTTCCGCAGACAGGGAAGGAAACATTCAGTACTTC.